The 13 T cell receptor beta chains listed next were all sequenced from one sample in a study of blood T cell repertoires in COVID-19 (dated by TCRdb to 2020 to 2022). Receptors were amplified or captured by the immunoSEQ multiplex PCR assay. The source is immuneACCESS, and TCRdb retained only in-frame sequences with V and J called. Part of the clones is not carried over; for the studies checked, unresolved V genes explain less than half of this, and the remainder is unexplained. The sample includes 150,000 to 200,000 clones, with approximately 84% observed a single time. The ten largest clones add up to 1.2% of the sample. Specimen: PBMCs or T cells enriched from blood (not recorded which). The receptors were sampled from a human donor with acute COVID-19. The donor label of this sample is uncertain.

The chain recombines TRBV5-5 with TRBJ2-7, with D possibly TRBD2 on 5 matching bases. Germline CDR1 and CDR2: SGHKS and YYEKEE (reference sequence). V was trimmed by 3 bases and J by 2 bases, leaving 15 bases between them. This CDR3 has 15 residues. CDR3 residues: CASSSVRGRPYEQYF. CDR3 coding DNA: TGTGCCAGCAGCTCTGTTCGGGGTCGACCCTACGAGCAGTACTTC.

The J gene is TRBJ2-2, the V gene TRBV3-1 (or the pseudogene TRBV3-2); the match to TRBD2 covers 7 bases. CDR1 and CDR2 (germline): LGHDT, YNNKEL (reference sequence). The CDR3 sequence is 13 residues long. V lost 2 bases and J lost 13; bases outside the gene matches: 7. For the CDR3, the DNA is TGTGCCAGCAGCCAACGTCTAGCGGCTTCGCTGTTTTTT. This encodes CASSQRLAASLFF.

The chain uses TRBV7-9 and TRBJ2-7, with unresolved D. Trimming took off 2 bases at V and 6 bases at J, with 5 bases between the two ends. Germline V lookup: CDR1 SEHNR, CDR2 FQNEAQ (reference sequence). The CDR3 spans 11 residues. The CDR3 DNA is TGTGCCAGCAGCTTATCTGTCGAGCAGTACTTC. Translated: CASSLSVEQYF.

V is TRBV7-2 and J is TRBJ2-7; TRBD1 might be the D (7 bases). V was shortened by 0 bases and J by 0 bases, with 15 bases between the two germline ends. The CDR3 loop spans 17 amino acids. The germline CDR1 and CDR2 sequences are SGHTA and FQGNSA. The chain's CDR3 is CASSLAPGGYFSYEQYF. In DNA form, the CDR3 reads TGTGCCAGCAGCTTAGCGCCAGGGGGGTACTTCTCCTACGAGCAGTACTTC.

V gene TRBV19 combines with J gene TRBJ1-4; a weak D match, TRBD1 (5 bases). The CDR3 sequence is 15 residues long. The germline gives CDR1 LNHDA, CDR2 SQIVND (reference sequence). V was cut by 3 bases and J by 0 bases, with 8 bases left in between. CDR3 sequence (DNA): TGTGCCAGTAGTATGCTGACAGCAACTAATGAAAAACTGTTTTTT. Amino acids: CASSMLTATNEKLFF.

This chain uses TRBV7-6 with TRBJ1-3; D might be TRBD1 (6 bases). Germline V gene lookup returns CDR1 SGHVS and CDR2 FNYEAQ. Between the trimmed V and J ends, which lost 5 bases and 0 bases, there was a span of 14 bases. The CDR3 totals 16 residues. CDR3 coding DNA: TGTGCCAGCAGCACTCCCCGGGACAACTCTGGAAACACCATATATTTT. Amino acids: CASSTPRDNSGNTIYF. The variable domain in full, completed from reference TRBV7-6 and TRBJ1-3, reads GAGVSQSPRYKVTKRGQDVALRCDPISGHVSLYWYRQALGQGPEFLTYFNYEAQQDKSGLPNDRFSAERPEGSISTLTIQRTEQRDSAMYRCASSTPRDNSGNTIYFGEGSWLTVV.

The chain combines TRBV12-3 or TRBV12-4 with TRBJ1-2; 8 bases match TRBD1. The CDR3 spans 13 residues. The V segment lost 4 bases and the J segment 4 bases; nucleotides outside the gene matches: 2. CDR3 nucleotide sequence: TGTGCCAGCAGTTGGACAGGGACCTATGGCTACACCTTC. Translation gives CASSWTGTYGYTF.

V is TRBV5-1 and J is TRBJ2-5; 7 bases fit TRBD1. The germline V gene has CDR1 SGHRS and CDR2 YFSETQ. The CDR3 covers 14 residues. The V gene end was trimmed by 7 bases and the J gene end by 2 bases; junction bases not matched to a gene: 8. This CDR3 reads CASGSGQIQETQYF. CDR3 DNA: TGCGCCAGCGGTTCGGGACAGATTCAAGAGACCCAGTACTTC.

The J gene is TRBJ1-5, the V gene TRBV30, with D possibly TRBD1 on 5 matching bases. The V end was cut by 2 bases, the J end by 6 bases, with 14 bases between. CDR3 size: 14 residues. Germline loops: CDR1 GTSNPN, CDR2 SVGIG (reference sequence). The CDR3 region is CAWSRQGYGQPQHF. The CDR3 region has the DNA TGTGCCTGGAGTCGTCAGGGCTACGGTCAGCCCCAGCATTTT. Full variable domain (outside the CDR3, taken from reference TRBV30 and TRBJ1-5): SQTIHQWPATLVQPVGSPLSLECTVEGTSNPNLYWYRQAAGRGLQLLFYSVGIGQISSEVPQNLSASRPQDRQFILSSKKLLLSDSGFYLCAWSRQGYGQPQHFGDGTRLSIL.

The chain has TRBV15 and TRBJ1-3; possibly TRBD1 for D (6 bases). CDR3 length: 15 amino acids. Between the trimmed V and J ends, which lost 0 bases and 4 bases, there was a span of 10 bases. From germline, CDR1 is LNHNV and CDR2 YYDKDF (reference sequence). For the CDR3, the DNA is TGTGCCACCAGCAGAGATAGGGACACCGGAAACACCATATATTTT. The encoded protein is CATSRDRDTGNTIYF.

V usage is TRBV4-3 and J usage is TRBJ2-5; unclear D gene. From germline, CDR1 is LGHNA and CDR2 YSLEER. V lost 6 bases and J 4 bases, leaving 6 bases between the germline ends. The CDR3 has 11 amino acids. CDR3 sequence (DNA): TGCGCCAGCAGGCACGGAGAGACCCAGTACTTC. It yields the protein CASRHGETQYF.

The CDR3 protein is CASSLSRDSNQPQHF. The CDR3 DNA reads TGTGCCAGCAGCTTATCCCGGGATAGCAATCAGCCCCAGCATTTT. This chain joins TRBV7-6 and TRBJ1-5; D ambiguous. This CDR3 is built from 15 residues. Germline V gene sequence: CDR1 SGHVS, CDR2 FNYEAQ. The V and J ends lost 2 bases and 0 bases respectively, with 8 bases between them.

The gene calls are TRBV9 and TRBJ2-3; the match to TRBD2 covers 9 bases. From germline, CDR1 is SGDLS and CDR2 YYNGEE. The junction had 11 bases not matched to a gene; V was cut back by 4 bases and J by 2 bases. The CDR3 loop spans 17 amino acids. CDR3: CASSPRGSGGFTDTQYF. The CDR3 bases are TGTGCCAGCAGCCCCCGGGGTAGCGGGGGCTTCACAGATACGCAGTATTTT.